The 13 T cell receptor beta chains presented below share a single source sample, sequenced in a study of T cells in Graves' hyperthyroidism and ophthalmopathy. What was amplified from RNA transcripts were TCR beta CDR3 regions. The primer set for the first-round RT-PCR of the TCR CDR3 was HTBI. TCRdb analysed the multiplex PCR reads with MiXCR anew, one entry per CDR3 protein. Of around 260,000 distinct CDR3 sequences listed, 25% to 30% are singletons. The sequenced material came from blood. Receptors originate from a man aged 35 to 55 with Graves' hyperthyroidism that later progressed to Graves' ophthalmopathy.

This clonotype was seen ten or more times. The chain is built from TRBV18 and TRBJ2-7; maybe TRBD2 (5 bases). Germline V lookup: CDR1 KGHSH, CDR2 LQKENI. Trimming removed 2 bases at V and 6 bases at J, with 14 bases between. This CDR3 has 14 amino acids. Here the CDR3 DNA reads TGTGCCAGCTCACCATTTGTAGCGTCGGGCGAGCAGTACTTC. Encoded protein: CASSPFVASGEQYF.

This clonotype occurred many times. The CDR3, as DNA: TGCAGCGTTGGGAGGTCCACGAACACTGAAGCTTTCTTT. This sequence encodes CSVGRSTNTEAFF. J is TRBJ1-1 and V is TRBV29-1, with D unresolved. Germline CDR1 is SQVTM and CDR2 is ANQGSEA. The CDR3 is 13 residues long. The V end was cut by 4 bases, the J end by 1 base, with 10 bases between.

This clonotype has ten or more counts. CDR3 protein: CASSDLKKPQHF. The CDR3 DNA follows: TGTGCCAGTAGTGACCTCAAGAAGCCCCAGCATTTT. The V gene is TRBV19, the J gene TRBJ1-5; D gene uncertain. The ends were cut back, 5 bases at V and 8 bases at J, with 10 bases in the middle. CDR3 length: 12 amino acids. Germline CDR1 LNHDA, CDR2 SQIVND (reference sequence).

The sample holds many counts of this clonotype. The rearrangement links TRBV12-3 or TRBV12-4 to TRBJ2-7; D remains unclear. CDR3 length: 14 amino acids. Trimming shortened V by 6 bases and J by 3 bases, and 15 bases separated the two germline ends. The CDR3 DNA follows: TGTGCCAGCAGCCTGGGATCGACGCGCTACGAGCAGTACTTC. Translating it yields CASSLGSTRYEQYF.

This clonotype was recorded many times. The chain carries TRBV29-1 and TRBJ1-2, with 7 bases that match TRBD1. V dropped 5 bases and J dropped 6; count of bases not matched to a gene: 21. The CDR3 length is 17 residues. Germline V lookup: CDR1 SQVTM, CDR2 ANQGSEA. The CDR3 is CSVSPTGTASDLDGYTF. The DNA for the CDR3 is TGCAGCGTTTCGCCGACCGGGACAGCATCTGACCTCGATGGCTACACCTTC.

This chain connects TRBV6-5 to TRBJ1-2, with D perhaps matching TRBD1 (6 bases). Germline V gene data show CDR1 as MNHEY and CDR2 as SVGAGI. V was shortened by 6 bases and J by 9 bases, with 11 bases between the two germline ends. The CDR3 contains 11 residues. The CDR3 spells CASRYRASYTF. CDR3 bases: TGTGCCAGCAGATACAGGGCTAGCTACACCTTC.

The chain recombines TRBV28 with TRBJ2-7; D is perhaps TRBD2 (8 bases). V lost 6 bases and J 2 bases, leaving 26 bases between the germline ends. The CDR3 runs 18 residues. Germline CDR1 MDHEN, CDR2 SYDVKM. CDR3 in amino acids: CASSPTGRSSGPAYEQYF. CDR3 in DNA: TGTGCCAGCAGCCCGACAGGGAGGTCTAGCGGGCCAGCCTACGAGCAGTACTTC. The whole variable domain, remainder taken from reference TRBV28 and TRBJ2-7, is DVKVTQSSRYLVKRTGEKVFLECVQDMDHENMFWYRQDPGLGLRLIYFSYDVKMKEKGDIPEGYSVSREKKERFSLILESASTNQTSMYLCASSPTGRSSGPAYEQYFGPGTRLTVT.

This clonotype was counted ten times or more. The V call is TRBV7-9, the J call TRBJ1-1; no firm D call. Germline-derived CDR1 and CDR2 are SEHNR and FQNEAQ (reference sequence). This CDR3 is 14 amino acids long. V lost 0 bases, J lost 8 bases, and 13 bases lay in between. CDR3 region: CASSLAGRVAEAFF. The CDR3 nucleotides are TGTGCCAGCAGCTTAGCGGGGAGGGTTGCCGAAGCTTTCTTT.

The chain uses TRBV7-8 and TRBJ2-5; possibly TRBD1 for D (5 bases). This CDR3 has 13 residues. V was cut by 4 bases and J by 3 bases, with 9 bases left in between. CDR1 is SGHVS and CDR2 is FQNEAQ in the germline V gene. The CDR3 coding sequence is TGTGCCAGCAGCTCCATAGGGGAAGAGACCCAGTACTTC. Translating it yields CASSSIGEETQYF.

This clonotype was seen ten or more times. The genes are TRBV7-2 and TRBJ2-4, with D maybe TRBD1 (6 bases). The germline gives CDR1 SGHTA, CDR2 FQGNSA. V was trimmed by 5 bases and J by 1 base, leaving 15 bases between them. CDR3 length equals 16 residues. The CDR3 protein is CASSQGGVRAKNIQYF. The CDR3 nucleotides read TGTGCCAGCAGCCAAGGGGGAGTTCGGGCCAAAAACATTCAGTACTTC.

The sample holds many counts of this clonotype. The gene calls are TRBV30 and TRBJ1-2; possibly TRBD1 for D (6 bases). This CDR3 comprises 12 residues. Deletions cut 2 bases from V and 2 bases from J, with 6 bases between. The germline gives CDR1 GTSNPN, CDR2 SVGIG (reference sequence). The CDR3 sequence: CAWSTGNYGYTF. CDR3 coding DNA: TGTGCCTGGAGTACAGGGAACTATGGCTACACCTTC.

This clonotype was observed at least ten times. This chain connects TRBV30 to TRBJ2-4; D ambiguous. The CDR3 covers 14 residues. CDR1 is GTSNPN and CDR2 is SVGIG in the germline V gene (reference sequence). Trimming shortened V by 5 bases and J by 0 bases, and 11 bases separated the two germline ends. The chain's CDR3 is CAWGRRAAKNIQYF. DNA of the CDR3: TGTGCCTGGGGCAGGAGAGCAGCCAAAAACATTCAGTACTTC.

The table lists this clonotype with many counts. The chain carries TRBV5-1 and TRBJ2-4, with D tentatively TRBD1 or TRBD2 (5 bases each). CDR1 and CDR2 from the germline V gene are SGHRS and YFSETQ. V gave up 4 bases and J gave up 10 bases, with 15 bases separating them. The CDR3 is made up of 13 amino acids. This chain's CDR3 is CASSGGGPWIQYF. The CDR3 region has the DNA TGCGCCAGCAGCGGGGGTGGACCGTGGATTCAGTACTTC.